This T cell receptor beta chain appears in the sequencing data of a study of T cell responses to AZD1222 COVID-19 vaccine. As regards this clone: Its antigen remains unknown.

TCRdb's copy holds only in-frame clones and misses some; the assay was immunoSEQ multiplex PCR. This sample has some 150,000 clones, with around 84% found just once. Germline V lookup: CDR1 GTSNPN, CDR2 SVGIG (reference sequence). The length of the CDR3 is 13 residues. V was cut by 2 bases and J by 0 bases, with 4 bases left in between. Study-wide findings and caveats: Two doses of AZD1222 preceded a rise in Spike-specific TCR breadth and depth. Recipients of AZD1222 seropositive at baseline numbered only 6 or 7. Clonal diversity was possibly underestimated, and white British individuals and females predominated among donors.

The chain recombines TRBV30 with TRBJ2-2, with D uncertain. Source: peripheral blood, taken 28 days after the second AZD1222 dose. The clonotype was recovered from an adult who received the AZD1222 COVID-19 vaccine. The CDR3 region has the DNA TGTGCCTGGAGTCGCTCGAACACCGGGGAGCTGTTTTTT. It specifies CAWSRSNTGELFF.